The source of this T cell receptor (beta chain) is a study of T cells in Graves' hyperthyroidism and ophthalmopathy (dated by TCRdb to the late 2010s). With regard to the full study: Peripheral blood samples were taken at the time of initial diagnosis, prior to any treatment. In several Graves' hyperthyroidism patients, the study also compared T-cell repertoires from thyroid tissue with T-cell repertoires from blood. To identify distinguishing TCR V-J signatures, a discovery cohort of about 100 patients was used, comprising under 45 with Graves' ophthalmopathy and approximately 58 with stable Graves' hyperthyroidism. Prospective prediction of ophthalmopathy was tested in an independent validation cohort of approximately 18 hyperthyroidism patients and approximately 17 patients who later progressed to ophthalmopathy. Once sampling was done, hyperthyroidism patients were given methimazole at a starting dose of 30 mg daily, whereas ophthalmopathy patients were given high-dose intravenous methylprednisolone. TCR Vbeta CDR3 sequencing of approximately 140 peripheral blood samples (approximately 44 ophthalmopathy, 70 to 85 hyperthyroidism and about 17 progressor patients) is reported in the paper. For training and testing, the 100 patients in the discovery cohort were randomly divided in a 7:3 ratio. What the work shows at the level of the full study, not this receptor alone: In cross-validation, a model built on a 13 V-J signature told ophthalmopathy apart from stable hyperthyroidism with 85% to 90% sensitivity and around 81% specificity, and in testing the same model reached 80%/75%. In validation, the model predicted progression to ophthalmopathy with 55% to 71% sensitivity and roughly 75% specificity, a median of approximately 6.7 months before onset. Most expanded thyroid clonotypes (frequency above 0.001) were also detected in blood, suggesting blood repertoires may reflect thyroid immune responses. Sample size was not statistically predetermined, and blinding of investigators to group allocation was not performed.

Stable Graves' hyperthyroidism was defined as the absence of progression to ophthalmopathy over 18 months of follow-up. Hyperthyroidism patients were aged 18 to 65 years and newly diagnosed, with disease duration of less than 2 months. Exclusion was applied to patients with uncontrolled infections, other autoimmune diseases, pregnancy or lactation. Diagnoses were based on clinical symptoms, serum thyroxine and TRAb, thyroid ultrasound and orbital computed tomography. PBMCs were separated from around 9.1 ml of fresh peripheral blood using Ficoll-Paque density gradient centrifugation. Total RNA was extracted using Trizol reagent, and RNA quality was assessed on an Agilent 2100 Bioanalyzer. TCR beta CDR3 regions were amplified from RNA transcripts. The TCR CDR3 was subjected to a first round of RT-PCR using the HTBI primer set and the Qiagen OneStep RT-PCR kit. A second multiplex PCR round built the libraries, followed by size selection and purification. Libraries were sequenced paired-end with 100 bp reads on an Illumina HiSeq2000. Concerning the study's data processing: SOAPnuke was used to process the raw data, with reads discarded if the reads contained adapters or uncalled bases, had a mean Phred below 15, or lacked an exact constant-primer or identifier match. High-quality paired reads were merged with COPE v1.2.5, and unique nucleotide sequences were defined as clonotypes. MiTCR v1.1 was used to align the clonotypes against IMGT TRBV, TRBD and TRBJ reference segments. Analysis was restricted to V-J combinations with a frequency above 0.0001, which covered 99.2% of repertoires. A TCS score was defined as the ratio of F50 (clonal expansion) to E x V (chaos), with BLOSUM62-based TCRdist applied between CDR3 peptides within each V-J. Welch's t-statistics and random forest reduced around 550 V-J features to about 13, which were used in a naive Bayes classifier (R e1071). Thyroid-blood repertoire similarity was quantified with the Morisita-Horn index. The public sequencing data were trimmed at Q25 with fastp and processed into clonotypes with MiXCR by TCRdb, which kept only in-frame beta chains. Identical CDR3 protein sequences are pooled into one entry, listed with their most common genes and DNA. TCRdb, not the authors, supplied the V and J calls. Here the sample has about 840,000 distinct CDR3 sequences; roughly 40% occur a single time. 7.5% to 9.5% of the sample is taken by the ten largest.

Regarding this clonotype: No antigen is known for it. There are no base qualities to consult, and no much larger clone falls within one base.

V was cut back by 6 bases and J by 8 bases, leaving a gap of 17 bases between them. From its cysteine to its phenylalanine, the CDR3 spans 14 amino acids. The read is trimmed to its CDR3 DNA, 42 bases read in frame from base 1. CDR1 MNHEY and CDR2 SVGAGI are derived from the germline V gene. This clonotype was obtained from a man between 18 and 35 years old with Graves' hyperthyroidism. Specimen: blood. The rearrangement joined TRBV6-5 to TRBJ1-5; 5 matching bases give a weak D call of TRBD1. The CDR3 protein sequence reads: CASSLTVGGEPQHF. Read as DNA, the sequence is TGTGCCAGCAGCCTGACAGTCGGCGGGGAGCCCCAGCATTTT.